The next 4 T cell receptor beta chains were all read from a single sample in a study of blood T cell repertoires in COVID-19. The protocol was immunoSEQ multiplex PCR, while the TCRdb copy is restricted to in-frame clones and leaves out a portion. This table holds approximately 99,000 clones, about 86% found once. Sequencing was carried out using peripheral blood. The receptor set was obtained from a woman aged 55-70 years in a cohort sampled during active or convalescent COVID-19.

The chain couples TRBV4-1 to TRBJ1-4; TRBD1 aligns across 7 bases. After removal of 1 base from V and 7 bases from J, the junction contained 3 bases not matched to a gene. The CDR3 is 14 residues long. Germline V CDR1 and CDR2: MGHRA, YSYEKL. CDR3: CASSQGRTGEKLFF. CDR3 DNA: TGCGCCAGCAGCCAAGGCAGGACAGGTGAAAAACTGTTTTTT.

The gene calls are TRBV27 and TRBJ2-7; D is perhaps TRBD2 (6 bases). V lost 6 bases, J lost 7 bases, and 13 bases lay in between. Per the germline V gene, CDR1 is MNHEY and CDR2 is SMNVEV (reference sequence). The CDR3 runs to 12 residues. The CDR3 loop is CASRQEGREQYF. The CDR3 DNA reads TGTGCCAGCAGACAGGAGGGCCGGGAGCAGTACTTC.

V is TRBV6-5 and J is TRBJ1-4, with 8 bases matching TRBD1. Germline values: CDR1 MNHEY, CDR2 SVGAGI. The CDR3 totals 14 residues. Germline trimming cut 6 bases from V and 6 bases from J; bases unmatched to any gene: 6. This chain's CDR3 is CASRQPGQDEKLFF. CDR3 sequence (DNA): TGTGCCAGCAGACAACCGGGACAGGATGAAAAACTGTTTTTT.

The V and J genes are TRBV5-1 and TRBJ2-1; TRBD2 aligns across 7 bases. The V gene end was trimmed by 6 bases and the J gene end by 0 bases; junction bases not matched to a gene: 9. Germline loops: CDR1 SGHRS, CDR2 YFSETQ. The CDR3 has 16 amino acids. The CDR3 sequence is CASTPGTKNSYNEQFF. The CDR3 DNA is TGCGCCAGCACGCCCGGGACTAAGAACTCCTACAATGAGCAGTTCTTC. Drawing the rest from reference TRBV5-1 and TRBJ2-1, the complete variable domain is KAGVTQTPRYLIKTRGQQVTLSCSPISGHRSVSWYQQTPGQGLQFLFEYFSETQRNKGNFPGRFSGRQFSNSRSEMNVSTLELGDSALYLCASTPGTKNSYNEQFFGPGTRLTVL.